This T cell receptor (beta chain) appears in the sequencing data of a study of blood T cell repertoires in COVID-19 (dated by TCRdb to about 2020). Background for the entire study: Samples from collaborators originated in the United States, Italy and Spain and spanned both the acute and convalescent phases of COVID-19. The repertoires were made available in a free public database intended to serve as a resource for research on the immune response to SARS-CoV-2. The sample metadata nearly always contained a de-identified subject ID, COVID-19 status, age in years and sex. The prospective study material was composed of cDNA or gDNA derived from T cells, B-cell-depleted T cells, or PBMCs. Subjects who had been exposed to COVID-19, were actively infected with it, or had recovered from it provided the deeply sampled blood TCRbeta repertoires that made up the dataset. Samples were obtained from the ongoing ImmuneRACE study (first 160 participants) and from 1,254 subjects provided by 6 global collaborators. HLA class I and class II types, where available, came from metadata supplied by the sample provider rather than from assay-based typing.

This clone was found once. There is no known antigen for this receptor. The record has no base qualities; no much larger clone is one base away. TCRbeta CDR3 regions were amplified from genomic DNA by means of the immunoSEQ Assay, a bias-controlled multiplex PCR. In the original analysis: Nucleated cell counts per sample were estimated from amplification of reference gene primers within the assay. To quantify the absolute abundance of each unique TCRbeta CDR3 rearrangement, sequence reads were collapsed and filtered. Productive Simpson clonality was computed per sample as the square root of Simpson's diversity index over productive rearrangements. TCRdb re-hosts the immuneACCESS table, in-frame sequences only. Its copies lack some clones; in the studies checked, an unresolved V gene accounts for under half of them, and the cause for the rest is not known. V and J calls and clone size are copied from that table; D and trimming were computed from the DNA. The sample table shows 270,000 or so clones, and around 85% are seen once. The ten most abundant clones make up more than 10% of the sample.

Overall study results and their limits: The quantity of clinical and demographic metadata differed by source and by participant and was supplied without curation.

At one collaborating source in Seattle, patients were enrolled during active infection and were followed longitudinally through the course of disease. Collaborating institutions collected whole blood in K2EDTA tubes following their own protocols. For TCRbeta analysis, collaborator samples were shipped as frozen whole blood, as isolated PBMCs, or as DNA extracted from either sample type. The cysteine opens and the phenylalanine closes a CDR3 of 15 amino acids. The kept DNA is CDR3 alone, 45 bases in frame from the first base. The germline V gene gives CDR1 as SGDLS and CDR2 as YYNGEE. V and J lose 4 bases and 1 base, and a span of 14 bases separates them.

Sequenced material: peripheral blood. This TCR derives from a woman in her 30s with COVID-19, enrolled during active disease. The chain is assembled from TRBV9 and TRBJ1-1; the D gene assignment is ambiguous. The CDR3 region has the sequence CASSPRVMGNTEAFF. The bases are TGTGCCAGCAGCCCCCGGGTAATGGGGAACACTGAAGCTTTCTTT.